This TCR beta chain was identified in a study of blood T cells in healthy people across ages. Study-wide results and limits: No one knew whether donors had CMV, which possibly confounded expanded clonotype changes.

Healthy Russian Caucasian donors spanned ages about 6 to 100 years. No fewer than 7 million PBMCs went into each sample. This clonotype was recorded a few times. Its antigen is currently unknown. Germline CDR1 SGDLS, CDR2 YYNGEE. The CDR3 consists of 14 residues. Trimming took off 0 bases at V and 0 bases at J, with 7 bases between the two ends. Through a sample-barcoded 5' primer and a J-beta primer mix, a second PCR was run for roughly 6 to 12 cycles. TCRdb analysed the 5' RACE reads with MiXCR anew, one entry per CDR3 protein. The sample shows approximately 360,000 distinct CDR3 sequences, 52% of them seen only once.

The chain recombines TRBV9 with TRBJ2-7; D gene uncertain. This TCR was sampled from a man aged 55-75 years in good health. Sequenced material: blood. CDR3 bases: TGTGCCAGCAGCGTAGAAACCGGCTCCTACGAGCAGTACTTC. Translated, it gives CASSVETGSYEQYF.